Described below is a single T cell receptor beta chain sequence and its context. Its cognate antigen is unknown. This sample was taken from a study of blood T cells in healthy people across ages. The CDR3 runs to 10 residues. The germline V gene has CDR1 DFQATT and CDR2 SNEGSKA (reference sequence). V trimming: 5 bases; J trimming: 15 bases; junction bases outside the gene matches: 6. Through a sample-barcoded 5' primer and a J-beta primer mix, a second PCR was run for about 6 to 11 cycles. Each sample yielded at least 2.5 million CDR3-containing paired-end reads. TCRdb called the 5' RACE reads again in MiXCR, with one record for every CDR3 protein. The repertoire holds 1.5 million to 2 million distinct CDR3 sequences, 28% seen once, with 7% to 9% in the top ten. Notes on the study in general: It was not known whether donors were CMV positive (a possible confounder of expanded clonotype changes). The study found more naive CD4+ cells and higher diversity in long-lived than aged donors. Naive T cell percentage strongly correlated with TCR beta diversity.

The receptor's source is a woman in her thirties in good health. What was sequenced was blood. The chain combines TRBV20-1 with TRBJ2-4; TRBD1 aligns across 8 bases. The CDR3 region has the DNA TGCAGTGCTGAATCCGGGACAGGGTACTTC. This codes for CSAESGTGYF.